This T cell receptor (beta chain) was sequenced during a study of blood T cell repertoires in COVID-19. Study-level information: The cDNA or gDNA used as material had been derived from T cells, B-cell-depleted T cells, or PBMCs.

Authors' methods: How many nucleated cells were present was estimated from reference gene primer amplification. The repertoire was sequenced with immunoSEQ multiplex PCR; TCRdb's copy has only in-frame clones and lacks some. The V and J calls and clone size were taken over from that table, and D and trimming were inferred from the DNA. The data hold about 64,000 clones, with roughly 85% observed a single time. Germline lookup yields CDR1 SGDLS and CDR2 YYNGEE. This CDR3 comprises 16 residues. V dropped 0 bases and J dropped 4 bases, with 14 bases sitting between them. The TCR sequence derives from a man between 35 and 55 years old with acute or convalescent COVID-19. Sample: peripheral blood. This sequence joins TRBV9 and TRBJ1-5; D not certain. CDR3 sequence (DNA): TGTGCCAGCAGCGTAGGTGTCGGCGGGTCGAATCAGCCCCAGCATTTT. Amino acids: CASSVGVGGSNQPQHF.